This entry describes one TCR beta chain. Its antigen is not known. The data were taken from a study of cytomegalovirus exposure and HLA in healthy donors. Study-level results: TCR beta sequences reportedly predicted most subjects' HLA-A and HLA-B alleles accurately. Analysis was carried out at a later point, and it linked a missense DCLRE1C variant to TCR beta V- and J-gene trimming. Per a later analysis, 15,000 to 20,000 TCR beta sequences showed association with HLA alleles at 0.05 false discovery rate.

This CDR3 region has 16 residues. With V trimmed by 7 bases and J by 5 bases, 11 bases remained unmatched. From germline, CDR1 is SGHAT and CDR2 FQNNGV. The study ran its PCR with 60 Vbeta and 13 Jbeta primers. Assay: immunoSEQ multiplex PCR; the TCRdb copy retains only in-frame clones and omits some. This sample yields roughly 170,000 clones, of which 77% are seen a single time; approximately 1.8% belongs to the top ten. The receptor was isolated from a woman in her twenties or thirties in good health and CMV-seronegative. The rearrangement joins TRBV11-2 to TRBJ2-3; 11 nucleotides agree with TRBD2. The specimen sequenced was PBMCs. CDR3 DNA: TGTGCCAGCACCCCCATACTAGCGGGGGCGGGAGATACGCAGTATTTT. Its protein product is CASTPILAGAGDTQYF.